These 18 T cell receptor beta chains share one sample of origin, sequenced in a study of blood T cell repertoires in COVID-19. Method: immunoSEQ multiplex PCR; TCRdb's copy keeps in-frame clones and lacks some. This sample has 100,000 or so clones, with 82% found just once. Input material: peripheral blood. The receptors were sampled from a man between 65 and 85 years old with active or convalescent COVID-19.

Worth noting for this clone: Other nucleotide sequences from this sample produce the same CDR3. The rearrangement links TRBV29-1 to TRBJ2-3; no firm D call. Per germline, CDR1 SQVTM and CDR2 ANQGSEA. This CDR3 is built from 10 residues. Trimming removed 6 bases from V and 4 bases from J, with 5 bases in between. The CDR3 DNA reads TGCAGCGTCTTGTCAGATACGCAGTATTTT. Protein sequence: CSVLSDTQYF.

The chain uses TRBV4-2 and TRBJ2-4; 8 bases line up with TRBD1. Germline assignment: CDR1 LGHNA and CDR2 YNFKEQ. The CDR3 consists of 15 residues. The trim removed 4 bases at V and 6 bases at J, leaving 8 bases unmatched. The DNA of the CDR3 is TGTGCCAGCAGCCGCCAGACAGGGGATGGAAACATTCAGTACTTC. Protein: CASSRQTGDGNIQYF.

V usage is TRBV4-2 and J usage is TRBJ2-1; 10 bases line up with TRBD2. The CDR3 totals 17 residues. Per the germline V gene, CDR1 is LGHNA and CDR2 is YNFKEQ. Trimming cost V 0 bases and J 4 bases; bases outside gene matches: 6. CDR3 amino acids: CASSQEVLAGAYNEQFF. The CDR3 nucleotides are TGTGCCAGCAGCCAAGAGGTGCTAGCGGGGGCTTACAATGAGCAGTTCTTC.

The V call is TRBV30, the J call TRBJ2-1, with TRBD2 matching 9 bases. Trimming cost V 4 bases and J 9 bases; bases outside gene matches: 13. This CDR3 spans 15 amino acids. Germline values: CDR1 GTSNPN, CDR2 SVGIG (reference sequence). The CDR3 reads CAWTGAGGPFIEQFF. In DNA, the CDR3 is TGTGCCTGGACAGGGGCGGGGGGGCCATTTATTGAGCAGTTCTTC.

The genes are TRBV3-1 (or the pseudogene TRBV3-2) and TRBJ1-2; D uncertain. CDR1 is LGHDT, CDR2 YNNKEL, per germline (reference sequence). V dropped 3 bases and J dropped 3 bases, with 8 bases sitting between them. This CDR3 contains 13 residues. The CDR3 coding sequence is TGTGCCAGCAGCCACACCCGGGACTATGGCTACACCTTC. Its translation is CASSHTRDYGYTF.

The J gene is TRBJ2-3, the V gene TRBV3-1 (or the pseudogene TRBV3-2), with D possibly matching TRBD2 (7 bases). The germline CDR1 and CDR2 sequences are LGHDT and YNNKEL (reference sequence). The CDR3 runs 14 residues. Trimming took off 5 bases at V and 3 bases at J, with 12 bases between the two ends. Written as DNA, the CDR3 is TGTGCCAGCAGCAAAGGGGGGGGGACAGATACGCAGTATTTT. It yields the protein CASSKGGGTDTQYF.

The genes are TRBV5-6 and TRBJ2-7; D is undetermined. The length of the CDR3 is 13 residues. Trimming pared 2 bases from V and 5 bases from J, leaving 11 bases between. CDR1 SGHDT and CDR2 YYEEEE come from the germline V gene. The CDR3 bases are TGTGCCAGCAGCTTTAACTACCTCAACGAGCAGTACTTC. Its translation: CASSFNYLNEQYF.

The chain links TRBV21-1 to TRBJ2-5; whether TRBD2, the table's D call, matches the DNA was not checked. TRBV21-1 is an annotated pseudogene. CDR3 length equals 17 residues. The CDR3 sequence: CASSNPWGGVRGETQYF. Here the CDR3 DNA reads TGTGCCAGCAGCAACCCGTGGGGGGGCGTGCGGGGAGAGACCCAGTACTTC.

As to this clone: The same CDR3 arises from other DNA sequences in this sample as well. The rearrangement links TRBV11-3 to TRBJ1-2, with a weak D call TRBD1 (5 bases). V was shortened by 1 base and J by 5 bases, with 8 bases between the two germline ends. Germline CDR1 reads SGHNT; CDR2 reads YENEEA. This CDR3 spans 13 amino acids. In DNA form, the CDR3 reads TGTGCCAGCAGCTTAGGGCAGGGTTATGGCTACACCTTC. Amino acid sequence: CASSLGQGYGYTF.

The chain's CDR3 is CASSQGTGGGYTF. The DNA of the CDR3 is TGTGCCAGCAGCCAGGGGACAGGGGGTGGCTACACCTTC. The chain uses TRBV9 and TRBJ1-2, with 11 bases lining up with TRBD1. Germline trimming cut 4 bases from V and 7 bases from J; bases unmatched to any gene: 3. The CDR3 runs to 13 residues. Germline CDR1 is SGDLS and CDR2 is YYNGEE.

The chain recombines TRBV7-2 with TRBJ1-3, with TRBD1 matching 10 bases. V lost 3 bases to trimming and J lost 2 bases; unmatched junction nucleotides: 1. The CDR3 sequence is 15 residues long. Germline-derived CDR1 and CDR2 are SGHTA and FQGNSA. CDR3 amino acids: CASSLDRGTGNTIYF. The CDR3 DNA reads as TGTGCCAGCAGCTTGGACAGGGGGACTGGAAACACCATATATTTT.

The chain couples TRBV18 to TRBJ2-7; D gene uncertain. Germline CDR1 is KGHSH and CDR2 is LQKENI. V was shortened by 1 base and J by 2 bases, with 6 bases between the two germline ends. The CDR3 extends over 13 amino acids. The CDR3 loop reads CASSPRQTYEQYF. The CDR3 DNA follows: TGTGCCAGCTCACCACGGCAAACCTACGAGCAGTACTTC.

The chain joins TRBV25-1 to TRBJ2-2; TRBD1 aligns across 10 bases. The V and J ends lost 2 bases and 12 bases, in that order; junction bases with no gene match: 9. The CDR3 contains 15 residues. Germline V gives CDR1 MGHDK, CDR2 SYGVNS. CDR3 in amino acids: CASSEPRTGGGKLFF. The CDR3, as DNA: TGTGCCAGCAGTGAACCCCGGACAGGGGGGGGAAAGCTGTTTTTT.

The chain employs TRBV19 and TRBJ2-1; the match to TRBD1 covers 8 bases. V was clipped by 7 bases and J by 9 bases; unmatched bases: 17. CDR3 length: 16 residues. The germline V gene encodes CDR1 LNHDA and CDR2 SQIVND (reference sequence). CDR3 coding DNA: TGTGCCAGTACCGCCAACCCAGGGGGCGCTTCGGGTGAGCAGTTCTTC. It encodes CASTANPGGASGEQFF.

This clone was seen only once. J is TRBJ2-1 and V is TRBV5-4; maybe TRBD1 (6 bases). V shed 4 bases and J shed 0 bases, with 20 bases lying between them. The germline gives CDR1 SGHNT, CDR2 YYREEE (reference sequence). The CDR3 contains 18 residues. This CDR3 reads CASSPGQGPPSSYNEQFF. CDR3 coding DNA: TGTGCCAGCAGCCCGGGACAAGGCCCCCCGAGCTCCTACAATGAGCAGTTCTTC.

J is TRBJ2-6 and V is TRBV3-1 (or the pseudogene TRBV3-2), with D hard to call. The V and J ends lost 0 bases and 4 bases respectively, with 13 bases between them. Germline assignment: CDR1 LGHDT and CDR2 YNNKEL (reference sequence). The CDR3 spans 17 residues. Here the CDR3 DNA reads TGTGCCAGCAGCCAAGATCTGTTCAGTGCCGGGGCCAACGTCCTGACTTTC. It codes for CASSQDLFSAGANVLTF.

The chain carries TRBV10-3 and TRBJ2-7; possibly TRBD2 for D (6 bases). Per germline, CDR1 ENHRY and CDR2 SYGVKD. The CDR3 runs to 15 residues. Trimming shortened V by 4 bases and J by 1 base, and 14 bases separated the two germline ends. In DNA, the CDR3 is TGTGCCATCAGTGTAGGTGTTGGGGGGTCCTACGAGCAGTACTTC. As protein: CAISVGVGGSYEQYF.

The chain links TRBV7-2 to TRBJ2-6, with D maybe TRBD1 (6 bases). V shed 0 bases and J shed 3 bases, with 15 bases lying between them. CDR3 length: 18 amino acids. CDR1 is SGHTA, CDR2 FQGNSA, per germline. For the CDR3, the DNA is TGTGCCAGCAGCTTAGCCTTGACAGGTTCTTTTGGGGCCAACGTCCTGACTTTC. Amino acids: CASSLALTGSFGANVLTF.